This T cell receptor (beta chain) was retrieved from a study of cytomegalovirus exposure and HLA in healthy donors (dated by TCRdb to about 2017). Background for the entire study: A later analysis indicated that the 130 or so validation repertoires were generated on the platform also employed for the 700 or so repertoires of the first cohort. In addition to the first cohort of 666 subjects, a separate validation cohort of approximately 120 different subjects was used. The study was designed to test whether signatures of past pathogen exposure could be identified by cataloging public T cell receptors. To predict cytomegalovirus infection status, the study brought together high-throughput TCR immunosequencing, statistical association of individual TCRs with disease status, and machine learning. On the study overall, not on this receptor specifically: Cytomegalovirus status was reported to be diagnosed by the classifier with high specificity and sensitivity in both the original and validation cohorts. A later analysis lacked HLA typing for the validation cohort, so it scored co-occurrence in that cohort across all 130 or so repertoires. The study listed 164 TCR beta chains as associated with cytomegalovirus. A few of the identified cytomegalovirus-associated TCR beta chains were confirmed in vitro to be specific for cytomegalovirus antigens. According to the authors, the approach could potentially be generalized to other disease states and immunological phenotypes. Of the cluster scores, roughly 95% were above 0 in a later analysis, which found that TCRs clustered in the first cohort also tended to co-occur in the 120 validation repertoires. Most TCR sequences were observed very rarely across donors, whereas some public TCRs were present in many individuals.

CDR1 and CDR2, per the germline V gene, are MNHEY and SVGAGI. From the cysteine through the phenylalanine, the CDR3 covers 13 amino acids. CDR3 DNA is the only sequence kept; it has 39 bases, read in frame from the first base. V loses 4 bases at its end and J loses 15 bases; junction bases beyond the gene matches: 10. Separate from the roughly 630-subject first cohort, the validation cohort of 90 to 150 subjects was the group to which the donors belonged. The library came from the immunoSEQ multiplex PCR assay. On the study's bioinformatics: A statistical classification framework was developed to diagnose cytomegalovirus status using the catalog of TCR beta chain sequences. TCRdb holds this immuneACCESS table with in-frame rearrangements only. Some clones are missing; in checked studies, unresolved V genes explain under half, and the rest has no known cause. The V and J calls and the clone size are those of that table, but D and trimming were determined from the DNA. The sample table records around 300,000 clones; 80% to 90% of these occur just once. Over 0.95% of the sample belongs to the ten largest clones.

Concerning this clone: There is no known antigen for this receptor. Base qualities are not provided; no much larger clone lies one nucleotide away.

This TCR came from a woman under 30 in good health and CMV-seronegative. Sequenced sample: PBMCs. The V and J genes are TRBV6-5 and TRBJ2-1; the junction holds 9 bases that match TRBD1. Here the CDR3 is given as CASSFMWDRDPFF. Here is the DNA: TGTGCCAGCAGTTTCATGTGGGACAGGGATCCGTTCTTC.